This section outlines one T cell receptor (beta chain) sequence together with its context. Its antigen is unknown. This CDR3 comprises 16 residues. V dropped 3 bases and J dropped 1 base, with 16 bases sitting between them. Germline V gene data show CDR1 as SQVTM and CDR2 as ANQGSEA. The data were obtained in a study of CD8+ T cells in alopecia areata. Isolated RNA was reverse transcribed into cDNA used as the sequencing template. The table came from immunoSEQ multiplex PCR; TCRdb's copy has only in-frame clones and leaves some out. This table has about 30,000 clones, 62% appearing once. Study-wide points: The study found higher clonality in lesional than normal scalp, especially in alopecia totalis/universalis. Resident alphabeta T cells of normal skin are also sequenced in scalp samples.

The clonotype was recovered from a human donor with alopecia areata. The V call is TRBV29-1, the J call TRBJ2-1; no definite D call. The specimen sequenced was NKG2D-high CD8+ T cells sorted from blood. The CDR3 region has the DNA TGCAGCGTTGAGTTTCTCCGGATACTATCCTACAATGAGCAGTTCTTC. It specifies CSVEFLRILSYNEQFF.